This TCR beta chain was sequenced for a study of blood T cell repertoires in COVID-19. Study summary: Nucleic acid was either cDNA or gDNA, and it came from T cells, B-cell-depleted T cells, or PBMCs.

Deletions cut 0 bases from V and 1 base from J, with 7 bases between. Germline V lookup: CDR1 SGDLS, CDR2 YYNGEE. The CDR3 spans 14 residues. Authors' methods: Using reference gene primer amplification, nucleated cell counts were estimated. The assay was immunoSEQ multiplex PCR, and TCRdb's table has in-frame clones only and misses some. Clonal size and the V and J genes are those of that table, whereas D and trimming came from the DNA. The table records around 90,000 clones, 75% to 90% of them present only once. The clonotype was recovered from a human donor in a cohort sampled during active COVID-19. V is TRBV9 and J is TRBJ2-5; no reliable D call. Sequencing was performed on peripheral blood. The CDR3 spells CASSVAGLQETQYF. CDR3 bases: TGTGCCAGCAGCGTAGCTGGGCTCCAAGAGACCCAGTACTTC.